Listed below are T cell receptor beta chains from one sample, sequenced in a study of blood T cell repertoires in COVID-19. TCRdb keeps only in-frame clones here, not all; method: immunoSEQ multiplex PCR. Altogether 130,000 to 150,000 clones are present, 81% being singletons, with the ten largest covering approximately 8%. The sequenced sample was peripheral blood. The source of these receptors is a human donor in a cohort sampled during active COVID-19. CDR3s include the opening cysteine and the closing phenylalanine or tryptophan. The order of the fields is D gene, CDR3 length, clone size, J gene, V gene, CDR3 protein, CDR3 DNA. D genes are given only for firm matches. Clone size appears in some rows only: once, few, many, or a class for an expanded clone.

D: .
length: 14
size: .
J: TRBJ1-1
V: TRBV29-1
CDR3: CSPFSRAQNTEAFF
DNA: TGCAGCCCATTCAGCAGGGCACAAAACACTGAAGCTTTCTTT

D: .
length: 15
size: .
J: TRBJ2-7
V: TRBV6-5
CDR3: CASSYSSFVSYEQYF
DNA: TGTGCCAGCAGTTACTCGTCCTTCGTCAGCTACGAGCAGTACTTC

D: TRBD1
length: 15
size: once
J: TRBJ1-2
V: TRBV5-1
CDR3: CASSQRGTGNSGYTF
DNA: TGCGCCAGCAGCCAAAGGGGGACAGGGAATAGCGGCTACACCTTC

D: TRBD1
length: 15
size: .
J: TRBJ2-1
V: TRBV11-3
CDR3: CASSVGQGRSHEQFF
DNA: TGTGCCAGCAGCGTTGGACAGGGGAGATCCCATGAGCAGTTCTTC

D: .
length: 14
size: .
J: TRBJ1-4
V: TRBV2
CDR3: CASLTGRGDEKLFF
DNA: TGTGCCAGCCTCACAGGGAGGGGCGATGAAAAACTGTTTTTT

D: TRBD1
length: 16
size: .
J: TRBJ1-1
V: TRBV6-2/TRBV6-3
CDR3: CASSPAGTGVGTEAFF
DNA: TGTGCCAGCAGCCCAGCCGGGACAGGGGTGGGCACTGAAGCTTTCTTT

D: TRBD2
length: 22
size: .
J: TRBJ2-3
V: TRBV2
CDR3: CASSHPRGGLAGGRAGTDTQYF
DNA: TGTGCCAGCAGTCACCCCCGGGGAGGACTAGCGGGAGGGCGGGCCGGCACAGATACGCAGTATTTT

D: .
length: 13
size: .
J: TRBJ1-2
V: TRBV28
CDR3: CASGLRTNYGYTF
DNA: TGTGCCAGCGGACTACGGACTAACTATGGCTACACCTTC

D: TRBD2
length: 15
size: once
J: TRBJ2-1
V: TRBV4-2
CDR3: CASSLAGGSYNEQFF
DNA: TGTGCCAGCAGCCTAGCGGGAGGGTCCTACAATGAGCAGTTCTTC

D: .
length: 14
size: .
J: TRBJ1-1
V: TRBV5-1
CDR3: CASSLDSGDAEAFF
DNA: TGCGCCAGCAGCTTGGATTCAGGGGACGCTGAAGCTTTCTTT

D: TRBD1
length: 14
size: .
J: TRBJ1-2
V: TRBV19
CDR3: CASRVGQGGYGYTF
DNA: TGTGCCAGTAGGGTGGGACAGGGCGGTTATGGCTACACCTTC

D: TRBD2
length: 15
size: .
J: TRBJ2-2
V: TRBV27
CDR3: CASRKGLAGTGELFF
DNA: TGTGCCAGCAGGAAGGGACTAGCGGGAACCGGGGAGCTGTTTTTT

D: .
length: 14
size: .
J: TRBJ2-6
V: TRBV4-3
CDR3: CASSPLLGANVLTF
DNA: TGCGCCAGCAGCCCCCTCTTAGGGGCCAACGTCCTGACTTTC

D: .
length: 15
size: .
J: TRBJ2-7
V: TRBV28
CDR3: CASSLVGAVSSEQYF
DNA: TGTGCCAGCAGTTTAGTTGGGGCGGTGAGCAGCGAGCAGTACTTC

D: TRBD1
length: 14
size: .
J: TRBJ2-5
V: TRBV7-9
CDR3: CASSRRTGGETQYF
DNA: TGTGCCAGCAGCCGCCGGACAGGGGGGGAGACCCAGTACTTC

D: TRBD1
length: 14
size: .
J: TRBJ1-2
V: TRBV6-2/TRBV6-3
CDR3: CASSYSGTVYGYTF
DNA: TGTGCCAGCAGTTACTCGGGGACAGTGTATGGCTACACCTTC

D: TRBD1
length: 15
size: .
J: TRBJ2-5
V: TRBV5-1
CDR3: CASSLNRGRLETQYF
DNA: TGCGCCAGCAGCCTCAACAGGGGGCGCTTAGAGACCCAGTACTTC

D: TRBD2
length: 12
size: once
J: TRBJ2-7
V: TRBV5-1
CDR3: CASSWGGYEQYF
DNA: TGCGCCAGCAGCTGGGGAGGGTACGAGCAGTACTTC

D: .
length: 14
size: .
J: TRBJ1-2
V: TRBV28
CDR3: CASSSAGQSYGYTF
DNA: TGTGCCAGCAGTTCCGCCGGACAGTCCTATGGCTACACCTTC

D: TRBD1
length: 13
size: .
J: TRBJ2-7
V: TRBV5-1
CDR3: CASSFGQGVEQYF
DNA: TGCGCCAGCAGCTTCGGACAGGGGGTTGAGCAGTACTTC

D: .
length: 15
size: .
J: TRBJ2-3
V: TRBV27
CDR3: CASSERSRATDTQYF
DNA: TGTGCCAGCAGTGAGCGGAGTAGGGCGACAGATACGCAGTATTTT

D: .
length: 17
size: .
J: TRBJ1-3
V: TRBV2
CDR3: CASSDGPRALGGNTIYF
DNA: TGTGCCAGCAGTGATGGCCCCAGGGCCTTGGGTGGAAACACCATATATTTT